This TCR beta chain is from a study of blood T cells in healthy people across ages. Study-wide results and limits: Estimates of diversity drawn from one million T cells were considered underestimates.

Each donor was a healthy Caucasian individual from Russia, aged about 6 to 100. Per individual sample, total RNA of at least 5.5 micrograms was extracted. The CDR3 runs 10 residues. Germline CDR1 DFQATT, CDR2 SNEGSKA (reference sequence). Note on this clonotype: Its antigen is undetermined.

A J-beta primer mix and a sample-barcoded 5' primer were used in a second PCR of roughly 6 to 11 cycles. The template-switch adaptor was a 5' adaptor with 12 random nucleotides. It tagged each cDNA molecule. TCRdb called the 5' RACE reads again in MiXCR, with one record for every CDR3 protein. The sample consists of around 970,000 distinct CDR3 sequences, just over 50% of them appearing once. The chain recombines TRBV20-1 with TRBJ2-4; D unresolved. Gene TRBJ2-7 matches the end of the DNA better, so the J call may be wrong. This TCR came from a woman in her fifties or sixties in good health. The sample taken for sequencing was blood. CDR3 nucleotides: TGCAGTGCTGCCCGTGCCGAGCAGTACTTC. Its translation is CSAARAEQYF.